These T cell receptor beta chains were read from a single sample in a study of identical twins. One entry per CDR3 protein results from TCRdb running MiXCR on the 5' RACE reads. The sample gives over 200,000 distinct CDR3 sequences, roughly 10% of which show up once; approximately 5.1% is in the top ten. Sequences were obtained from memory (CD45RO+) T cells sorted from blood. The receptor source for this set is a woman aged 18 to 35 in good health. The CDR3 runs from the conserved cysteine through the conserved F or W. The order of the fields is D gene, clone size, J gene, V gene, CDR3 protein, CDR3 DNA. D genes are given only for firm matches. Size is stated for part of the rows, as once, few or many counts, or as a class when the clone is expanded.

>.|many|TRBJ2-1|TRBV11-1
CASGEWTGDNEQFF
TGTGCCAGTGGGGAGTGGACGGGAGACAATGAGCAGTTCTTC
>TRBD2|few|TRBJ2-7|TRBV2
CASIFRRGISYEQYF
TGTGCCAGCATCTTTAGGCGGGGGATCTCCTACGAGCAGTACTTC
>.|few|TRBJ2-7|TRBV6-6
CASSFNPSYEQYF
TGTGCCAGCAGTTTCAATCCTAGCTACGAGCAGTACTTC
>.|few|TRBJ2-1|TRBV7-2
CASSSLPAYNEQFF
TGTGCCAGCAGCTCACTCCCGGCGTACAATGAGCAGTTCTTC
>.|.|TRBJ2-7|TRBV2
CASDEQYF
TGTGCCAGCGACGAGCAGTACTTC
>.|.|TRBJ2-5|TRBV12-3/TRBV12-4
CASSLGTGGETQYF
TGTGCCAGCAGTTTAGGGACCGGCGGGGAGACCCAGTACTTC
>TRBD1|.|TRBJ2-5|TRBV20-1
CSADRGMETQYF
TGCAGTGCTGACAGGGGGATGGAGACCCAGTACTTC
>TRBD2|many|TRBJ2-7|TRBV12-3/TRBV12-4
CASSLGLAGVGYEQYF
TGTGCCAGCAGTTTGGGACTAGCGGGAGTGGGGTACGAGCAGTACTTC
>TRBD2|.|TRBJ2-2|TRBV5-1
CASSLQARGVSGELFF
TGCGCCAGCAGCTTGCAGGCGCGGGGGGTTTCCGGGGAGCTGTTTTTT
>TRBD1|few|TRBJ1-2|TRBV12-3/TRBV12-4
CASRPRTGGSYGYTF
TGTGCCAGCAGGCCAAGGACAGGGGGCTCGTATGGCTACACCTTC
>TRBD2|few|TRBJ2-5|TRBV6-1
CAGAPGTSGQETQYF
TGTGCCGGGGCTCCCGGGACTAGCGGACAAGAGACCCAGTACTTC
>.|few|TRBJ1-1|TRBV4-3
CASSHPPRNTEAFF
TGCGCCAGCAGCCATCCGCCCCGGAACACTGAAGCTTTCTTT
>.|many|TRBJ2-3|TRBV7-7
CASSLALGTDTQYF
TGTGCTAGCAGCTTAGCGCTCGGCACAGATACGCAGTATTTT
>TRBD2|.|TRBJ2-7|TRBV7-8
CASSFQRGLAGDEQYF
TGTGCCAGCAGCTTCCAGCGGGGACTAGCGGGAGACGAGCAGTACTTC
>.|.|TRBJ2-7|TRBV13
CASSPESGSGSYEQYF
TGTGCCAGCAGCCCAGAGAGTGGCAGCGGCTCCTACGAGCAGTACTTC
>TRBD2|few|TRBJ2-5|TRBV7-2
CASSLVLAGTETQYF
TGTGCCAGCAGCTTAGTTCTAGCGGGAACGGAGACCCAGTACTTC
>TRBD2|few|TRBJ2-1|TRBV6-5
CASSYGGRSSDEQFF
TGTGCCAGCAGTTACGGCGGGAGAAGTAGCGATGAGCAGTTCTTC
>.|many|TRBJ2-1|TRBV19
CASSIGRYNEQFF
TGTGCCAGTAGTATCGGGCGTTACAATGAGCAGTTCTTC
>.|.|TRBJ1-2|TRBV12-5
CASGLVRQTGYTF
TGTGCTAGTGGTTTGGTACGGCAAACTGGCTACACCTTC
>.|.|TRBJ2-7|TRBV11-2
CASSSSAQQYF
TGTGCCAGCAGCTCATCGGCCCAGCAGTACTTC
>.|few|TRBJ1-6|TRBV6-1
CASIRDNDSPLHF
TGTGCCAGCATCCGGGACAATGATTCACCCCTCCACTTT
>TRBD2|.|TRBJ2-7|TRBV20-1
CSARPTSSHEQYF
TGCAGTGCTCGACCGACTAGCTCTCACGAGCAGTACTTC
>TRBD2|few|TRBJ2-1|TRBV4-2
CASSGTTSYNEQFF
TGTGCCAGCTCGGGGACTACTTCCTACAATGAGCAGTTCTTC
>TRBD2|.|TRBJ2-1|TRBV20-1
CSARASGYNEQFF
TGCAGTGCTAGGGCTAGCGGTTACAATGAGCAGTTCTTC
>TRBD2|.|TRBJ2-5|TRBV12-3/TRBV12-4
CASRAGGEPSQTQYF
TGTGCCAGCAGAGCCGGGGGGGAGCCCTCCCAGACCCAGTACTTC
>.|few|TRBJ2-7|TRBV5-1
CASMEIAPPYEEYF
TGCGCCAGCATGGAAATAGCTCCACCCTACGAGGAGTACTTC
>.|many|TRBJ2-5|TRBV7-9
CASSLGTHGVIGTQYF
TGTGCCAGCAGCTTAGGGACTCATGGAGTGATAGGGACCCAGTACTTC
>.|many|TRBJ2-7|TRBV3-1
CASTLTNSYEQYF
TGTGCCAGCACCCTCACTAACTCCTACGAGCAGTACTTC
>TRBD2|.|TRBJ2-2|TRBV7-9
CASSPTARGEELFF
TGTGCCAGCAGCCCGACGGCCCGGGGGGAGGAGCTGTTTTTT
>TRBD1|.|TRBJ2-1|TRBV7-9
CASSLKQGDPNEQFF
TGTGCCAGCAGCCTTAAACAGGGGGATCCCAATGAGCAGTTCTTC
>.|few|TRBJ2-7|TRBV4-1
CASSQEGSGYEQYF
TGCGCCAGCAGCCAAGAAGGTAGCGGATACGAGCAGTACTTC
>.|few|TRBJ2-1|TRBV9
CASSVEFSGSYNEQFF
TGTGCCAGCAGCGTTGAATTTAGCGGATCCTACAATGAGCAGTTCTTC
>TRBD1|few|TRBJ1-2|TRBV6-1
CASSRDRERGYTF
TGTGCCAGCAGCCGGGACAGGGAAAGGGGCTACACCTTC
>.|.|TRBJ2-5|TRBV20-1
CSHSPGGRETQYF
TGCAGCCACAGCCCGGGGGGCAGGGAGACCCAGTACTTC
>.|.|TRBJ2-7|TRBV5-1
CASSWSSVTTYEQYF
TGCGCCAGCAGCTGGAGTAGCGTAACTACCTACGAGCAGTACTTC
>.|many|TRBJ1-1|TRBV5-1
CASSRLIGRLNTEAFF
TGCGCCAGCAGCCGCCTTATAGGGCGGCTGAACACTGAAGCTTTCTTT
>.|few|TRBJ2-1|TRBV12-5
CASGLVREGEQFF
TGTGCTAGTGGTTTGGTACGAGAAGGTGAGCAGTTCTTC
>TRBD2|.|TRBJ2-3|TRBV20-1
CSARETSSDTQYF
TGCAGTGCTAGAGAGACTAGCTCCGATACGCAGTATTTT
>.|.|TRBJ1-1|TRBV5-1
CASSPTLGGNTEAFF
TGCGCCAGCAGCCCCACCCTTGGAGGGAACACTGAAGCTTTCTTT
>TRBD1|.|TRBJ2-3|TRBV30
CASGQGIDTQYF
TGTGCCTCGGGACAGGGAATAGATACGCAGTATTTT